A single sample is the source of the 6 T cell receptor beta chains below, sequenced in a study of blood T cell repertoires in COVID-19. This table comes from immunoSEQ multiplex PCR, and its TCRdb copy is limited to in-frame clones, with some not included. The table includes fewer than 250,000 clones, around 89% detected once. The sequenced sample was PBMCs or T cells enriched from blood (not recorded which). Receptors were obtained from a man aged 50 to 59 who had been exposed to COVID-19.

The rearrangement links TRBV11-3 to TRBJ2-1; 9 nucleotides agree with TRBD2. Losses at the gene ends were 3 bases for V and 4 bases for J; bases not matched to a gene: 7. Germline V gene lookup returns CDR1 SGHNT and CDR2 YENEEA. The CDR3 covers 16 residues. As DNA, the CDR3 is TGTGCCAGCAGCTTTCTCGCGGGAGGGCTATACAATGAGCAGTTCTTC. Protein sequence: CASSFLAGGLYNEQFF.

The chain couples TRBV11-1 to TRBJ1-6, with TRBD1 matching 8 bases. CDR3 size: 15 residues. V lost 5 bases to trimming and J lost 10 bases; unmatched junction nucleotides: 10. The germline CDR1 and CDR2 sequences are SGHAT and FQDESV (reference sequence). CDR3 loop: CASSRQGQGGSPLHF. The DNA of the CDR3 is TGTGCCAGCAGCCGACAAGGACAGGGCGGGTCACCCCTCCACTTT.

This clone was detected only a few times. The V call is TRBV10-3, the J call TRBJ2-4, with a tentative D call TRBD2 (5 bases). Trimming left V 3 bases short and J 0 bases short, with 15 bases between. Germline V gene data show CDR1 as ENHRY and CDR2 as SYGVKD. The length of the CDR3 is 17 residues. The CDR3 here is CAISDPGGGTAKNIQYF. In nucleotides, the CDR3 is TGTGCCATCAGTGACCCTGGAGGTGGAACAGCCAAAAACATTCAGTACTTC.

The chain couples TRBV7-2 to TRBJ1-5, with 8 bases aligning to TRBD1. The CDR3 has 15 residues. The junction had 7 bases not matched to a gene; V was cut back by 3 bases and J by 6 bases. Germline lookup yields CDR1 SGHTA and CDR2 FQGNSA. CDR3 amino acids: CASSFSGGGGQPQHF. The CDR3 coding sequence is TGTGCCAGCAGCTTTTCAGGGGGCGGCGGTCAGCCCCAGCATTTT.

The chain is built from TRBV5-1 and TRBJ2-5, with D perhaps matching TRBD2 (5 bases). Germline V gives CDR1 SGHRS, CDR2 YFSETQ. V was cut by 4 bases and J by 5 bases, with 15 bases left in between. The CDR3 runs 14 residues. CDR3: CASSPEGSEETQYF. CDR3 nucleotide sequence: TGCGCCAGCAGCCCGGAAGGTAGCGAGGAGACCCAGTACTTC. The full variable domain, rest sourced from reference TRBV5-1 and TRBJ2-5, is KAGVTQTPRYLIKTRGQQVTLSCSPISGHRSVSWYQQTPGQGLQFLFEYFSETQRNKGNFPGRFSGRQFSNSRSEMNVSTLELGDSALYLCASSPEGSEETQYFGPGTRLLVL.

The chain joins TRBV5-1 to TRBJ1-2, with TRBD1 identical over 10 bases. The CDR3 contains 15 residues. V dropped 4 bases and J dropped 2; count of bases not matched to a gene: 5. Germline V gene lookup returns CDR1 SGHRS and CDR2 YFSETQ. CDR3 in amino acids: CASSGGQGVNYGYTF. CDR3 DNA: TGCGCCAGCAGCGGCGGACAGGGGGTGAACTATGGCTACACCTTC.